These 20 T cell receptor beta chains share one sample of origin, sequenced in a study of blood T cell repertoires in COVID-19. Using immunoSEQ multiplex PCR, the repertoire was profiled, and TCRdb retains in-frame clones only, with some absent. The sample carries 250,000 or so clones, 80% to 90% recorded once. Sequenced material: peripheral blood. These receptors all stem from a woman between 40 and 50 years old who had recovered from COVID-19.

The CDR3 protein is CASSMGGARQETQYF. In nucleotides, the CDR3 is TGTGCCAGTAGTATGGGGGGGGCAAGGCAAGAGACCCAGTACTTC. V is TRBV19 and J is TRBJ2-5, with D possibly TRBD2 on 7 matching bases. V shed 3 bases and J shed 2 bases, with 13 bases lying between them. CDR1 is LNHDA and CDR2 is SQIVND in the germline V gene (reference sequence). This CDR3 is 15 amino acids long.

The rearrangement uses TRBV5-4 and TRBJ2-1; TRBD2 agrees at 11 bases. V lost 4 bases, J lost 4 bases, and 10 bases stayed unmatched. Germline V gene data show CDR1 as SGHNT and CDR2 as YYREEE (reference sequence). CDR3 length: 17 residues. The CDR3 DNA reads TGTGCCAGCAGCCCCCTTAGCGGGGGGGCCGAATACAATGAGCAGTTCTTC. Translating gives CASSPLSGGAEYNEQFF.

The rearrangement links TRBV27 to TRBJ2-5; D remains ambiguous. CDR1 and CDR2 (germline): MNHEY, SMNVEV (reference sequence). V was cut by 6 bases and J by 9 bases, with 14 bases left in between. This CDR3 is built from 12 residues. CDR3 sequence reads: CASSPTHPPQYF. The CDR3 DNA reads TGTGCCAGCAGCCCGACTCACCCCCCCCAGTACTTC.

This clone was picked up a small number of times. The chain carries TRBV7-8 and TRBJ2-3; the D gene is possibly TRBD1 (5 bases). Trimming shortened V by 1 base and J by 2 bases, and 13 bases separated the two germline ends. Germline assignment: CDR1 SGHVS and CDR2 FQNEAQ. The CDR3 length is 16 residues. The CDR3: CASSLGKTALTDTQYF. In DNA, the CDR3 is TGTGCCAGCAGCTTAGGAAAGACAGCCCTCACAGATACGCAGTATTTT.

The rearrangement joins TRBV2 to TRBJ1-2; 10 bases are a match to TRBD1. Germline loops: CDR1 SNHLY, CDR2 FYNNEI. V was clipped by 6 bases and J by 1 base; unmatched bases: 8. The CDR3 runs to 16 residues. This CDR3 reads CASSALRDRGNYGYTF. DNA for the CDR3: TGTGCCAGCAGCGCTCTCCGGGACAGGGGTAACTATGGCTACACCTTC.

This clone was found many times. J is TRBJ2-5 and V is TRBV27; tentative D call: TRBD1 (6 bases). V was cut by 5 bases and J by 2 bases, with 15 bases left in between. The CDR3 extends over 15 amino acids. CDR1 is MNHEY and CDR2 is SMNVEV in the germline V gene (reference sequence). The CDR3 DNA sequence: TGTGCCAGCAGTGCCCGGGACACTTATCAAGAGACCCAGTACTTC. Its protein product is CASSARDTYQETQYF.

The chain employs TRBV5-1 and TRBJ2-5, with D maybe TRBD2 (6 bases). The germline V gene has CDR1 SGHRS and CDR2 YFSETQ. The CDR3 is 15 residues long. V shed 4 bases and J shed 5 bases, with 18 bases lying between them. The CDR3 protein is CASSVEGGRDETQYF. CDR3 DNA sequence: TGCGCCAGCAGCGTCGAGGGAGGCAGGGACGAGACCCAGTACTTC.

The rearrangement uses TRBV7-9 and TRBJ1-6; 10 nucleotides agree with TRBD1. In germline, CDR1 is SEHNR, CDR2 FQNEAQ (reference sequence). The V and J ends lost 4 bases and 3 bases, in that order; junction bases with no gene match: 6. CDR3 length: 17 amino acids. The CDR3 coding sequence is TGTGCCAGCAGCTCCAGGACAGGGGGGGTCTATAATTCACCCCTCCACTTT. Translated: CASSSRTGGVYNSPLHF.

The V and J genes are TRBV11-1 and TRBJ2-3; 9 bases align to TRBD2. The CDR3 length is 15 residues. Germline assignment: CDR1 SGHAT and CDR2 FQDESV (reference sequence). V shed 5 bases and J 0 bases; nucleotides not matched to a gene: 3. CDR3 in amino acids: CASSPGLASTDTQYF. CDR3 in DNA: TGTGCCAGCAGCCCAGGACTAGCGAGCACAGATACGCAGTATTTT.

The chain uses TRBV27 and TRBJ2-7; D is perhaps TRBD1 (6 bases). CDR3 size: 15 residues. V lost 0 bases, J lost 3 bases, and 12 bases lay in between. Germline CDR1 MNHEY, CDR2 SMNVEV (reference sequence). This CDR3 reads CASSLSRTDYYEQYF. CDR3 nucleotide sequence: TGTGCCAGCAGTTTATCTCGGACAGACTACTACGAGCAGTACTTC.

The chain recombines TRBV5-1 with TRBJ1-1; 9 bases match TRBD1. Germline V gene sequence: CDR1 SGHRS, CDR2 YFSETQ. The trim removed 7 bases at V and 1 base at J, leaving 5 bases unmatched. The CDR3 loop spans 14 amino acids. The CDR3 DNA reads as TGCGCCAGCCGGGAACAGGGGGCGAACACTGAAGCTTTCTTT. Protein: CASREQGANTEAFF.

The chain couples TRBV19 to TRBJ1-1, with no clear D. V was clipped by 7 bases and J by 1 base, with 10 bases between them. Germline V gives CDR1 LNHDA, CDR2 SQIVND (reference sequence). The CDR3 totals 13 residues. CDR3: CASMARRNTEAFF. DNA of the CDR3: TGTGCCAGTATGGCGCGGAGGAACACTGAAGCTTTCTTT.

In DNA form, the CDR3 reads TGTGCCAGCAGCTGGAGGTCACGGGGCTATGGCTACACCTTC. Translated: CASSWRSRGYGYTF. This chain joins TRBV5-8 and TRBJ1-2; D gene ambiguous. This CDR3 contains 14 residues. The germline gives CDR1 SGHTS, CDR2 YDEGEE. V was cut by 3 bases and J by 4 bases, with 13 bases left in between.

V gene TRBV4-3 combines with J gene TRBJ2-3; 11 nucleotides line up with TRBD2. J lost 4 bases, V lost 0 bases, and 6 bases had no gene match. The CDR3 sequence is 17 residues long. Germline loops: CDR1 LGHNA, CDR2 YSLEER. The CDR3 spells CASSQDLVAGGSDTQYF. CDR3 bases: TGCGCCAGCAGCCAAGACTTGGTAGCGGGGGGGTCAGATACGCAGTATTTT.

The chain combines TRBV7-9 with TRBJ1-1; 9 positions agree with TRBD1. The CDR3 contains 14 residues. The germline CDR1 and CDR2 sequences are SEHNR and FQNEAQ (reference sequence). V shed 5 bases, J shed 1 base, and the junction held 2 bases outside the gene matches. The CDR3 sequence: CASSMTGGNTEAFF. As DNA, the CDR3 is TGTGCCAGCAGCATGACAGGGGGGAACACTGAAGCTTTCTTT.

J is TRBJ2-2 and V is TRBV7-7, with 10 nucleotides matching TRBD2. The CDR3 is made up of 15 amino acids. V gave up 3 bases and J gave up 4 bases; unmatched junction bases: 2. The germline V gene has CDR1 SSHAT and CDR2 FNYEAQ (reference sequence). The DNA of the CDR3 is TGTGCCAGCAGCTTCCGGACTAGCGGCACCGGGGAGCTGTTTTTT. Translating it yields CASSFRTSGTGELFF.

CDR3 region: CASSPRSFYEQYF. DNA of the CDR3: TGTGCCAGCAGCCCCCGGTCCTTCTACGAGCAGTACTTC. V is TRBV11-2 and J is TRBJ2-7; no clear D. Trimming cost V 5 bases and J 3 bases, with 11 bases left between them. Germline CDR1 reads SGHAT; CDR2 reads FQNNGV. CDR3 length: 13 amino acids. Full variable domain (missing parts from reference TRBV11-2 and TRBJ2-7): EAGVAQSPRYKIIEKRQSVAFWCNPISGHATLYWYQQILGQGPKLLIQFQNNGVVDDSQLPKDRFSAERLKGVDSTLKIQPAKLEDSAVYLCASSPRSFYEQYFGPGTRLTVT.

The chain couples TRBV7-6 to TRBJ2-1; weak D call: TRBD2 (6 bases). Per germline, CDR1 SGHVS and CDR2 FNYEAQ. Trimming removed 8 bases at V and 0 bases at J, with 17 bases between. This CDR3 contains 16 residues. The CDR3 nucleotides read TGTGCCAGCGGCTACGGGAGCGAGAGCTCCTACAATGAGCAGTTCTTC. Translated: CASGYGSESSYNEQFF.

This clone has a single count. The CDR3 here is CASSQDRGTGNTIYF. The DNA for the CDR3 is TGTGCCAGCAGCCAAGATAGGGGTACTGGAAACACCATATATTTT. V gene TRBV3-1 (or the pseudogene TRBV3-2) combines with J gene TRBJ1-3, with D possibly TRBD1 on 5 matching bases. The V end was cut by 0 bases, the J end by 2 bases, with 8 bases between. From germline, CDR1 is LGHDT and CDR2 YNNKEL (reference sequence). There are 15 residues in the CDR3.

The rearrangement links TRBV3-1 (or the pseudogene TRBV3-2) to TRBJ1-5; 11 bases map to TRBD1. CDR1 is LGHDT and CDR2 is YNNKEL in the germline V gene (reference sequence). The V gene end was trimmed by 4 bases and the J gene end by 1 base; junction bases not matched to a gene: 9. This CDR3 spans 18 amino acids. The DNA for the CDR3 is TGTGCCAGCAGCCCATATGGACAGGGGGCGCGGAGCAATCAGCCCCAGCATTTT. Amino acid sequence: CASSPYGQGARSNQPQHF.